This note documents a single T cell receptor (beta chain) sequence. Germline assignment: CDR1 SNHLY and CDR2 FYNNEI. The V and J ends lost 8 bases and 7 bases, in that order; junction bases with no gene match: 15. The CDR3 runs to 15 residues. Some clones are missing from TCRdb's copy, which holds only in-frame ones; the method was immunoSEQ multiplex PCR. This sample has 55,000 to 70,000 clones, with roughly 92% found just once. These data come from a study of blood T cell repertoires in COVID-19. The clonotype was recovered from a human donor in a cohort sampled during active COVID-19. The gene calls are TRBV2 and TRBJ1-2; 8 nucleotides match TRBD1. Sequencing was done on a sample of peripheral blood. CDR3 coding DNA: TGTGCCAGCGGAACCCCCCGGACAGGGAGATTTGGCTACACCTTC. It codes for CASGTPRTGRFGYTF.